Following are 20 T cell receptor beta chains from one sample sequenced in a study of Ad26.COV2.S vaccination and SARS-CoV-2 variants. Described treatment: about 20 received Ad26.COV2.S at low or high dose, single or two shots; a few received placebo; per-sample allocation not given. Sample collection was performed on day 63 after the first vaccine or placebo injection. Here immunoSEQ multiplex PCR was the method, and the copy in TCRdb shows in-frame clones only, minus some. Among some 300,000 clones listed, 85% were seen once. Sample: peripheral blood, taken in a trial of Ad26.COV2.S vaccine versus placebo. Source of these receptors: a person aged 18-65 years who received the Ad26.COV2.S COVID-19 vaccine or a placebo.

The genes are TRBV18 and TRBJ2-7, with D uncertain. Germline CDR1 KGHSH, CDR2 LQKENI. There are 12 residues in the CDR3. Trimming removed 0 bases at V and 3 bases at J, with 3 bases between. CDR3 loop: CASSPPGYEQYF. The CDR3 nucleotides are TGTGCCAGCTCACCACCGGGCTACGAGCAGTACTTC. Full variable domain (outside the CDR3, taken from reference TRBV18 and TRBJ2-7): NAGVMQNPRHLVRRRGQEARLRCSPMKGHSHVYWYRQLPEEGLKFMVYLQKENIIDESGMPKERFSAEFPKEGPSILRIQQVVRGDSAAYFCASSPPGYEQYFGPGTRLTVT.

In nucleotides, the CDR3 is TGTGCCAGCAGCCTAAGCGGTAGCGGGGGGGTTGTGTACGCAGATACGCAGTATTTT. Amino acids: CASSLSGSGGVVYADTQYF. This sequence joins TRBV3-1 (or the pseudogene TRBV3-2) and TRBJ2-3; 11 bases match TRBD2. With V trimmed by 4 bases and J by 4 bases, 16 bases remained unmatched. The CDR3 contains 19 residues. Germline V gene lookup returns CDR1 LGHDT and CDR2 YNNKEL (reference sequence).

The chain recombines TRBV19 with TRBJ1-6; D remains unclear. Germline lookup yields CDR1 LNHDA and CDR2 SQIVND (reference sequence). V shed 9 bases and J shed 10 bases, with 16 bases lying between them. CDR3 size: 13 residues. CDR3 DNA sequence: TGTGCCAGCACCTTCACAGTGGGATCACCCCTCCACTTT. Protein product: CASTFTVGSPLHF.

CDR3 region: CASSLPTDTQYF. Written as DNA, the CDR3 is TGTGCCAGCAGTCTTCCAACAGATACGCAGTATTTT. The chain combines TRBV6-5 with TRBJ2-3; D remains unclear. V was pared by 5 bases and J by 3 bases, with 6 bases between. The length of the CDR3 is 12 residues. Germline V gene lookup returns CDR1 MNHEY and CDR2 SVGAGI.

The chain employs TRBV2 and TRBJ2-2, with 13 positions matching TRBD2. The V and J ends lost 5 bases and 0 bases, in that order; junction bases with no gene match: 3. Germline values: CDR1 SNHLY, CDR2 FYNNEI. This CDR3 is built from 17 residues. The CDR3 region is CASSSLAGGPNTGELFF. The CDR3, as DNA: TGTGCCAGCAGTTCACTAGCGGGGGGGCCGAACACCGGGGAGCTGTTTTTT. The full variable domain, in which reference TRBV2 and TRBJ2-2 provide the parts outside the CDR3, is EPEVTQTPSHQVTQMGQEVILRCVPISNHLYFYWYRQILGQKVEFLVSFYNNEISEKSEIFDDQFSVERPDGSNFTLKIRSTKLEDSAMYFCASSSLAGGPNTGELFFGEGSRLTVL.

The chain has TRBV4-1 and TRBJ2-3; TRBD1 matches 8 bases. J was trimmed by 0 bases and V by 1 base; bases with no gene match: 9. CDR1 and CDR2 from the germline V gene are MGHRA and YSYEKL. CDR3 size: 18 residues. CDR3: CASSQVGQGFTSTDTQYF. CDR3 DNA sequence: TGCGCCAGCAGCCAAGTAGGACAGGGCTTTACTAGCACAGATACGCAGTATTTT.

This clone was counted between two and nine times. The V gene is TRBV29-1, the J gene TRBJ1-2; perhaps TRBD1 as D (6 bases). The V end was cut by 8 bases, the J end by 0 bases, with 19 bases between. The CDR3 is 15 amino acids. From germline, CDR1 is SQVTM and CDR2 ANQGSEA. The CDR3 loop reads CSTKPGTTANYGYTF. The CDR3 nucleotides are TGCAGCACTAAACCCGGGACAACTGCTAACTATGGCTACACCTTC.

This sequence joins TRBV5-1 and TRBJ2-1; 9 bases align to TRBD1. CDR1 SGHRS and CDR2 YFSETQ come from the germline V gene. CDR3 length: 17 residues. The trim removed 4 bases at V and 0 bases at J, leaving 8 bases unmatched. DNA for the CDR3: TGCGCCAGCAGCCTGGGGACAGGGCAACTCTCCTACAATGAGCAGTTCTTC. Translating gives CASSLGTGQLSYNEQFF. The whole variable domain, filled in from reference TRBV5-1 and TRBJ2-1, reads KAGVTQTPRYLIKTRGQQVTLSCSPISGHRSVSWYQQTPGQGLQFLFEYFSETQRNKGNFPGRFSGRQFSNSRSEMNVSTLELGDSALYLCASSLGTGQLSYNEQFFGPGTRLTVL.

Concerning this clone itself: The sample contains more than one DNA sequence encoding this CDR3. The chain recombines TRBV3-1 (or the pseudogene TRBV3-2) with TRBJ1-5; tentatively, D is TRBD1 (6 bases). The CDR3 consists of 14 residues. Deletions cut 0 bases from V and 9 bases from J, with 12 bases between. CDR1 and CDR2 from the germline V gene are LGHDT and YNNKEL (reference sequence). CDR3 protein: CASSQDRGRGPQHF. In nucleotides, the CDR3 is TGTGCCAGCAGCCAAGACCGGGGGCGCGGGCCCCAGCATTTT.

V is TRBV29-1 and J is TRBJ2-5; a weak D match, TRBD1 (6 bases). CDR1 SQVTM and CDR2 ANQGSEA come from the germline V gene. The V and J ends lost 4 bases and 4 bases respectively, with 10 bases between them. The length of the CDR3 is 12 residues. This CDR3 is CSVAGRGETQYF. CDR3 nucleotide sequence: TGCAGCGTTGCAGGCAGGGGAGAGACCCAGTACTTC. Full variable domain (missing parts from reference TRBV29-1 and TRBJ2-5): SAVISQKPSRDICQRGTSLTIQCQVDSQVTMMFWYRQQPGQSLTLIATANQGSEATYESGFVIDKFPISRPNLTFSTLTVSNMSPEDSSIYLCSVAGRGETQYFGPGTRLLVL.

The chain joins TRBV5-5 to TRBJ2-7, with 9 bases fitting TRBD2. The germline V gene has CDR1 SGHKS and CDR2 YYEKEE (reference sequence). The CDR3 runs 15 residues. V lost 4 bases to trimming and J lost 4 bases; unmatched junction nucleotides: 9. In nucleotides, the CDR3 is TGTGCCAGCAGCCCGCGGCGGGGGGGCGCGTACGAGCAGTACTTC. It is translated as CASSPRRGGAYEQYF.

The J gene is TRBJ2-7, the V gene TRBV28, with 8 bases fitting TRBD1. CDR1 and CDR2 from the germline V gene are MDHEN and SYDVKM. This CDR3 region has 14 residues. Germline trimming cut 4 bases from V and 5 bases from J; bases unmatched to any gene: 7. The CDR3 sequence: CASSSDREGHEQYF. The CDR3 DNA follows: TGTGCCAGCAGTTCGGACAGGGAAGGACACGAGCAGTACTTC. Variable domain in full (rest from reference TRBV28 and TRBJ2-7): DVKVTQSSRYLVKRTGEKVFLECVQDMDHENMFWYRQDPGLGLRLIYFSYDVKMKEKGDIPEGYSVSREKKERFSLILESASTNQTSMYLCASSSDREGHEQYFGPGTRLTVT.

CDR3 loop: CASSLGGVRQETQYF. In nucleotides, the CDR3 is TGTGCCAGCAGCTTAGGTGGGGTAAGGCAAGAGACCCAGTACTTC. The chain combines TRBV7-9 with TRBJ2-5; no firm D call. CDR1 SEHNR and CDR2 FQNEAQ come from the germline V gene (reference sequence). The CDR3 extends over 15 amino acids. V lost 1 base, J lost 2 bases, and 11 bases lay in between.

The chain employs TRBV7-9 and TRBJ1-6; possible D gene TRBD1, 6 bases. This CDR3 contains 17 residues. CDR1 and CDR2 from the germline V gene are SEHNR and FQNEAQ (reference sequence). Trimming pared 6 bases from V and 0 bases from J, leaving 15 bases between. CDR3 in amino acids: CASRPTGTNSYNSPLHF. For the CDR3, the DNA is TGTGCCAGCAGACCGACAGGCACGAACTCCTATAATTCACCCCTCCACTTT.

A single count supports this clone. V gene TRBV29-1 combines with J gene TRBJ2-7; D call uncertain. V shed 1 base and J shed 5 bases, with 12 bases lying between them. Germline CDR1 SQVTM, CDR2 ANQGSEA. CDR3 length: 13 amino acids. CDR3 sequence: CSVEGTRLDEQYF. CDR3 coding DNA: TGCAGCGTTGAAGGCACCCGTCTCGACGAGCAGTACTTC.

Of note for this clone: Other DNA sequences of this sample code for an identical CDR3. J is TRBJ2-5 and V is TRBV18; D call uncertain. Germline CDR1 reads KGHSH; CDR2 reads LQKENI. The CDR3 sequence is 12 residues long. Trimming removed 2 bases from V and 5 bases from J, with 6 bases in between. This CDR3 reads CASSPMGETQYF. CDR3 nucleotide sequence: TGTGCCAGCTCACCAATGGGGGAGACCCAGTACTTC.

The rearrangement uses TRBV7-9 and TRBJ1-3, with D possibly TRBD1 on 5 matching bases. Germline V gives CDR1 SEHNR, CDR2 FQNEAQ (reference sequence). This CDR3 comprises 16 residues. Trimming left V 5 bases short and J 2 bases short, with 16 bases between. The CDR3 DNA sequence: TGTGCCAGCAGCCAGTCGGGGGGTGCGCCTGGAAACACCATATATTTT. This sequence encodes CASSQSGGAPGNTIYF.

The chain uses TRBV11-2 and TRBJ2-2, with D uncertain. The ends were cut back, 4 bases at V and 2 bases at J, with 2 bases in the middle. Germline CDR1 reads SGHAT; CDR2 reads FQNNGV. This CDR3 is 12 amino acids long. The chain's CDR3 is CASSYNTGELFF. The CDR3 DNA reads as TGTGCCAGCAGCTATAACACCGGGGAGCTGTTTTTT.

This clone has just one count. The V call is TRBV19, the J call TRBJ1-6; 8 positions match TRBD1. Looked up from germline, CDR1 is LNHDA and CDR2 is SQIVND (reference sequence). The trim removed 5 bases at V and 7 bases at J, leaving 4 bases unmatched. This CDR3 comprises 14 residues. As DNA, the CDR3 is TGTGCCAGTAGTCCCGACAGGGGAAATTCACCCCTCCACTTT. Translation gives CASSPDRGNSPLHF.

The V and J genes are TRBV7-6 and TRBJ2-7; 8 bases line up with TRBD1. Germline assignment: CDR1 SGHVS and CDR2 FNYEAQ. V shed 5 bases, J shed 0 bases, and the junction held 15 bases outside the gene matches. The CDR3 has 18 residues. As DNA, the CDR3 is TGTGCCAGCAGCATCCGAGCCGTGGGACAGGTTGACTCCTACGAGCAGTACTTC. Residues: CASSIRAVGQVDSYEQYF.